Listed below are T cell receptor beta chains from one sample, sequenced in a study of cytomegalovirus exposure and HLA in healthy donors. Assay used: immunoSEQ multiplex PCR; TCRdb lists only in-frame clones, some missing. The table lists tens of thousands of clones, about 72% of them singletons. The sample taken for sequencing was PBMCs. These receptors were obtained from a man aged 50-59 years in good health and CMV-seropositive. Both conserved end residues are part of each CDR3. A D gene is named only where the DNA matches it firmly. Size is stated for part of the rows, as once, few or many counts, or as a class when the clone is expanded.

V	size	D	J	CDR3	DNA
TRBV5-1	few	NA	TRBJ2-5	CASSATGETQYF	TGCGCCAGCAGCGCAACCGGAGAGACCCAGTACTTC
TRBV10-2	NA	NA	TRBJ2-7	CASRMGLPYEQYF	TGCGCCAGCAGGATGGGACTTCCCTACGAGCAGTACTTC
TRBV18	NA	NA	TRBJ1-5	CASSPETYSNQPQHF	TGTGCCAGCTCTCCGGAGACCTATAGCAATCAGCCCCAGCATTTT
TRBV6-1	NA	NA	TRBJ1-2	CASSEALRYGGDYVGYTF	TGTGCCAGCAGTGAAGCGCTTCGATATGGCGGAGACTATGTTGGCTACACCTTC
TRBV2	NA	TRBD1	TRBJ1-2	CASSFRDREDYGYTF	TGTGCCAGCAGTTTCCGGGACAGGGAGGACTATGGCTACACCTTC
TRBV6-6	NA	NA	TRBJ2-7	CASSSSGTSYEQYF	TGTGCCAGCAGTTCAAGCGGAACCTCCTACGAGCAGTACTTC
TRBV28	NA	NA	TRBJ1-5	CASSLPGQRTQGGQPQHF	TGTGCCAGCAGTTTACCCGGGCAGAGAACCCAGGGCGGCCAGCCCCAGCATTTT
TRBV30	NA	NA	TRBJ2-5	CASLGGAIRHRETQYF	TGTGCCTCGCTGGGGGGGGCGATCAGACACAGGGAGACCCAGTACTTC
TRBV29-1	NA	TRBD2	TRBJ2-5	CSAGGTGGGETQYF	TGCAGCGCCGGAGGGACGGGAGGAGGGGAGACCCAGTACTTC
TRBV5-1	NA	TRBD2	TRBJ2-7	CASSPAVRGGHHEQYF	TGCGCCAGCAGCCCTGCGGTGCGGGGGGGGCACCACGAGCAGTACTTC
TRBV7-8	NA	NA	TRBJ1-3	CASSLERISGNTIYF	TGTGCCAGCAGCTTGGAGAGAATCTCTGGAAACACCATATATTTT